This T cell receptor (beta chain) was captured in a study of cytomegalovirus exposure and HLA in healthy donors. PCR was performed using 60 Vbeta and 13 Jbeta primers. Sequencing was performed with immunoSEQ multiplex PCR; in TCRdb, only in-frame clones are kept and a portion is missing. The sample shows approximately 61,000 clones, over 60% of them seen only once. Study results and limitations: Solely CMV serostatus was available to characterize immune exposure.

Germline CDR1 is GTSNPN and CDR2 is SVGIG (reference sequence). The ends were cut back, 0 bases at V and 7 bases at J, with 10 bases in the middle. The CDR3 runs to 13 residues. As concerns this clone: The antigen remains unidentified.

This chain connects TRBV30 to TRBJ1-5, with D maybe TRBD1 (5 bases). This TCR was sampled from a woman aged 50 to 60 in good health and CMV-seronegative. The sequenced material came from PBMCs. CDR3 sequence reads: CAWSVQETQPQHF. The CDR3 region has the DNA TGTGCCTGGAGTGTACAGGAAACCCAGCCCCAGCATTTT.